This T cell receptor beta chain was sequenced for a study of lymphopenia after photon versus proton radiotherapy (dated by TCRdb to between 2018 and 2020). About the study as a whole: The study compared the immunological effects of photon versus proton radiation therapy in patients with gastrointestinal tumors who developed high-grade lymphopenia. A cohort of some 19 patients with gastrointestinal tumors who received either photon or proton therapy and subsequently developed lymphopenia was included. The study was designed to characterize how the impact on the immune system differs between the two radiation modalities. Study-level results and caveats: Relative stability during treatment was observed in proton-treated patients, whereas loss of naive T cells and TCR diversity and gain of effector/memory populations were observed in photon-treated patients. Once the lymphocyte count had reached its nadir, the repertoires of photon-treated patients showed oligoclonal expansion, particularly of CD8+ Temra cells, and this expansion drove the decline in diversity. Among patients across the cohort who died, overall survival time showed an inverse correlation with a larger post-nadir drop in TCR diversity. The survival association was assessed only in patients who died, and better survival with proton therapy was presented by the authors as a possibility rather than a demonstrated result.

About this clone itself: The antigen this receptor binds is unknown. No much larger clone is present one base from it, and per-base qualities are unavailable.

The method was the immunoSEQ multiplex PCR assay. T cell repertoires were profiled with deep sequencing of rearranged TCR beta loci together with multiparametric flow cytometry. TCRdb retrieved this table from immuneACCESS and kept in-frame rearrangements only. Not all clones are present; in checked studies, unresolved V genes account for under half, and no reason is known for the remainder. Counted in this sample were about 160,000 clones; about 85% of them appeared once. The ten largest clones take up approximately 4.7% of the sample. Sequencing used peripheral blood, obtained from a patient treated with photon-based radiotherapy. The TCR was taken from a man in his fifties or sixties with gastric cancer.

The CDR3 has the sequence CASSPSGEQPQHF. Here is the DNA: TGTGCCAGCAGCCCCTCGGGGGAACAGCCCCAGCATTTT. The chain uses TRBV6-5 and TRBJ1-5; tentative D gene TRBD1, with 5 bases matching. The germline V gene sets CDR1 to MNHEY and CDR2 to SVGAGI. Trimming at the junction amounts to 6 bases on V and 7 bases on J, and the germline ends lie 13 bases apart. The CDR3 runs 13 amino acids, cysteine and phenylalanine included. Just the 39-base CDR3 DNA is kept, in frame starting at base 1.